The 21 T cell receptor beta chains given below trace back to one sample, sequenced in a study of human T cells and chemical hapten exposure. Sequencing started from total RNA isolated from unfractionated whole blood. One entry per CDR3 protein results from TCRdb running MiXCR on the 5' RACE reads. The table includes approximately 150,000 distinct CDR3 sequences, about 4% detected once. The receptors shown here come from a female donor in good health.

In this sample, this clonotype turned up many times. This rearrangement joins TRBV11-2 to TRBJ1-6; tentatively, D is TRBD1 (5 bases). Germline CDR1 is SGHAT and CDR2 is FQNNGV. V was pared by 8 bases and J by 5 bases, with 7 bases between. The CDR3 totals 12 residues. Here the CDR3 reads CASGTDNSPLHF. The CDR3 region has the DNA TGTGCCAGCGGGACGGATAATTCACCCCTCCACTTT.

Here the CDR3 reads CASSATSLSEQFF. CDR3 in DNA: TGTGCCAGCAGCGCGACTAGTCTCTCCGAGCAGTTCTTC. This sequence joins TRBV7-9 and TRBJ2-1, with D possibly TRBD2 on 6 matching bases. Looked up from germline, CDR1 is SEHNR and CDR2 is FQNEAQ (reference sequence). Trimming left V 5 bases short and J 10 bases short, with 15 bases between. The CDR3 has 13 amino acids.

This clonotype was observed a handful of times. CDR3 sequence: CASSSGLARELFF. The CDR3 region has the DNA TGTGCCAGCAGCTCCGGACTAGCCCGGGAGCTGTTTTTT. The chain has TRBV7-2 and TRBJ2-2; 8 bases fit TRBD2. CDR1 and CDR2 (germline): SGHTA, FQGNSA. The junction had 4 bases not matched to a gene; V was cut back by 4 bases and J by 9 bases. The CDR3 covers 13 residues.

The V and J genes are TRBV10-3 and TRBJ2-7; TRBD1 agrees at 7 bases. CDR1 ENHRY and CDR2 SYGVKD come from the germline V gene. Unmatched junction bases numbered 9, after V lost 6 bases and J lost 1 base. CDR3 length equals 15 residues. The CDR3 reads CAISDSTGLSYEQYF. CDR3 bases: TGTGCCATCAGCGACTCGACAGGGCTATCCTACGAGCAGTACTTC.

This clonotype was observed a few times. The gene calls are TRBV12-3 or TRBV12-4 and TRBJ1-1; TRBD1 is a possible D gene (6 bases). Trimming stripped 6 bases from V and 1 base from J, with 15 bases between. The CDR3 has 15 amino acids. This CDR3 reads CASRKPGHWNTEAFF. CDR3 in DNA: TGTGCCAGCAGAAAACCGGGACATTGGAACACTGAAGCTTTCTTT.

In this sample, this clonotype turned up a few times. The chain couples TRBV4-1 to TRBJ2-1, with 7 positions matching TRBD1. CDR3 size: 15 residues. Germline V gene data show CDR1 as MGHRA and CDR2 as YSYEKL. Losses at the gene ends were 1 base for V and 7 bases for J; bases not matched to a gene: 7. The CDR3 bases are TGCGCCAGCAGCCAAGGACAGGGCGTTGGAAATGAGCAGTTCTTC. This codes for CASSQGQGVGNEQFF.

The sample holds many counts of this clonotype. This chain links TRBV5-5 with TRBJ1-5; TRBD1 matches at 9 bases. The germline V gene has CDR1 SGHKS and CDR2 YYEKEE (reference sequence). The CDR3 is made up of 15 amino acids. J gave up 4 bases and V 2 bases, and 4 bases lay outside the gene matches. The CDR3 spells CASSFLDRGNQPQHF. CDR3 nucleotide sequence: TGTGCCAGCAGCTTCTTGGACAGGGGTAATCAGCCCCAGCATTTT.

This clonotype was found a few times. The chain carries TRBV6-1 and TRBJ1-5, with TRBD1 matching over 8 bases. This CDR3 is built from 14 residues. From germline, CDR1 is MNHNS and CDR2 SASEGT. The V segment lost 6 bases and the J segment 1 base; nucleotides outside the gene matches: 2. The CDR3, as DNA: TGTGCCAGCAGGGGGGACAGGAGCAATCAGCCCCAGCATTTT. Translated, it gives CASRGDRSNQPQHF.

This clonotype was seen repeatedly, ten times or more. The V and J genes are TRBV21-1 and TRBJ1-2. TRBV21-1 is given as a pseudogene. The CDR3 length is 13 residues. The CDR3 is CASSKKGSNGYTF. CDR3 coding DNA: TGTGCCAGCAGCAAAAAGGGCTCTAATGGCTACACCTTC.

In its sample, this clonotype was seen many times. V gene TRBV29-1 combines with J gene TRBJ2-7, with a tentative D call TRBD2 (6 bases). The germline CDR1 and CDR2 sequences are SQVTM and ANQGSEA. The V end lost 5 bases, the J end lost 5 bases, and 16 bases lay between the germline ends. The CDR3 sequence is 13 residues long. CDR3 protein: CSVQLSGRNEQYF. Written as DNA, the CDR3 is TGCAGCGTTCAACTTAGCGGCCGGAACGAGCAGTACTTC.

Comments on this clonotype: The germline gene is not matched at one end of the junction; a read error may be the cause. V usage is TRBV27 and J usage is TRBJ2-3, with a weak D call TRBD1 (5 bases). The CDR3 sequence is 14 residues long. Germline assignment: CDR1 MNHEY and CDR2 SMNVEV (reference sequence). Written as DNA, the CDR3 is TGTGCCAGCAGTTTAAACTCTGTGACAGAGACGCAGTATTTT. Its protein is CASSLNSVTETQYF.

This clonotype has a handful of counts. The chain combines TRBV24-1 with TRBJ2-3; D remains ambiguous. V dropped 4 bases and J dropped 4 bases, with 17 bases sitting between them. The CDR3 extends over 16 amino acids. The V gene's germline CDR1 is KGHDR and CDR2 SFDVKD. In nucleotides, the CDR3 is TGTGCCACCAGTGAAGGTAGTGGCGTCTTGCCAGATACGCAGTATTTT. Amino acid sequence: CATSEGSGVLPDTQYF.

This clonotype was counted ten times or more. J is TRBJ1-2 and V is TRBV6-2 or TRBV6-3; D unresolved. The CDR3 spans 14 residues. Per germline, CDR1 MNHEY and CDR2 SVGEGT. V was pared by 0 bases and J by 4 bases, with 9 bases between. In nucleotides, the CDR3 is TGTGCCAGCAGTTACTCGAGTCGCTTCTATGGCTACACCTTC. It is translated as CASSYSSRFYGYTF.

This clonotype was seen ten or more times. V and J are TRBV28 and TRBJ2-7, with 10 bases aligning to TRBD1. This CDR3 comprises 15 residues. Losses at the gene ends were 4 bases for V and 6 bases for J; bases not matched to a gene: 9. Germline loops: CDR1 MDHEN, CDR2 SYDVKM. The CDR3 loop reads CASSSPGQGPREQYF. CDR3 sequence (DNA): TGTGCCAGCAGTTCCCCGGGACAGGGGCCTCGCGAGCAGTACTTC.

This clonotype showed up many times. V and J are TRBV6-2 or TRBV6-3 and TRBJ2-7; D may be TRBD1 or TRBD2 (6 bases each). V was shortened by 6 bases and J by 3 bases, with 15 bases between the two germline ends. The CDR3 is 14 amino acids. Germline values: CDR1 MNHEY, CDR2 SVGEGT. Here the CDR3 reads CASSPGGHLYEQYF. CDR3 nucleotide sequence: TGTGCCAGCAGCCCCGGGGGACACCTCTACGAGCAGTACTTC.

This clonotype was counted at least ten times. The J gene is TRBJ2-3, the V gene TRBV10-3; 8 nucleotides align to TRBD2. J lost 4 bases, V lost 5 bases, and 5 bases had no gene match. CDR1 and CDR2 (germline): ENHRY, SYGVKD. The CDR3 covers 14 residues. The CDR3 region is CAISSGGGSDTQYF. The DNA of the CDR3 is TGTGCCATCAGTTCAGGCGGGGGGTCAGATACGCAGTATTTT.

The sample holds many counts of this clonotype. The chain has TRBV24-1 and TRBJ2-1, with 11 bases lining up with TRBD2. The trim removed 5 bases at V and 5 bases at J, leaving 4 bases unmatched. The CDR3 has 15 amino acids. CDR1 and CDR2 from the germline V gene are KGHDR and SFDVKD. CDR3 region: CATSVAGGPHNEQFF. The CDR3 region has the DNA TGTGCCACCAGTGTAGCGGGGGGGCCCCACAATGAGCAGTTCTTC.

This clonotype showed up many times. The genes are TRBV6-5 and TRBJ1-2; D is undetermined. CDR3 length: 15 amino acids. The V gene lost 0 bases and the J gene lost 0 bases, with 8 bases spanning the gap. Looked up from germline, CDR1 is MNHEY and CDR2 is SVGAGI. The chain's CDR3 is CASSYSGASNYGYTF. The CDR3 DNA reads TGTGCCAGCAGTTACTCCGGAGCTTCTAACTATGGCTACACCTTC.

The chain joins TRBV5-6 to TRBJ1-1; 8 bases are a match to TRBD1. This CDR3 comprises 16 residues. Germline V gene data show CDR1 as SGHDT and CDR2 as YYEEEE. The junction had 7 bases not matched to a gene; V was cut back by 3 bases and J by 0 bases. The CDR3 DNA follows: TGTGCCAGCAGCTATCCTCTCAGGGGGCTGAACACTGAAGCTTTCTTT. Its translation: CASSYPLRGLNTEAFF.

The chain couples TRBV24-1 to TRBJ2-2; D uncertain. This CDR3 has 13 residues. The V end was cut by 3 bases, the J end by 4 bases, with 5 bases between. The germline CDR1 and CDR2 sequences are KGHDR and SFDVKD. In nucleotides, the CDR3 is TGTGCCACCAGTGATCCGGGCACCGGGGAGCTGTTTTTT. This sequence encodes CATSDPGTGELFF.

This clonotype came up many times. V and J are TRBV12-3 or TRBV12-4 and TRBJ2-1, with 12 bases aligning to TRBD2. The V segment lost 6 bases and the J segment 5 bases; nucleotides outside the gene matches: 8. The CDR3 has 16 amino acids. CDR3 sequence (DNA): TGTGCCAGCAGCACCGGGACTAGCGGGCCACACAATGAGCAGTTCTTC. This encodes CASSTGTSGPHNEQFF.